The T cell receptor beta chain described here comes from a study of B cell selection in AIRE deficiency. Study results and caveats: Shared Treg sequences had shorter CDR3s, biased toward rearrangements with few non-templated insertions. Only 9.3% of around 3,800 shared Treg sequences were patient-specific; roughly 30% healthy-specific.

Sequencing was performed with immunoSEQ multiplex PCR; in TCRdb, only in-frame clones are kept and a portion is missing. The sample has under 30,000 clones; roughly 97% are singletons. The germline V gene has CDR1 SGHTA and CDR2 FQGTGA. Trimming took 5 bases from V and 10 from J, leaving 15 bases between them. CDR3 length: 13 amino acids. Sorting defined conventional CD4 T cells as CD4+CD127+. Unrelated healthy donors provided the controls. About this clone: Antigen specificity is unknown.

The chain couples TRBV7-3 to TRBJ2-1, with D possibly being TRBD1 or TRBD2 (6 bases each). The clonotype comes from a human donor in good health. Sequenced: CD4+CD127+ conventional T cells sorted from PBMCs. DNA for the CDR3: TGTGCCAGCAGCCCTCCCGGGGGCGGGGAGCAGTTCTTC. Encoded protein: CASSPPGGGEQFF. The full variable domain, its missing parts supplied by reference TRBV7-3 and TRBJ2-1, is GAGVSQTPSNKVTEKGKYVELRCDPISGHTALYWYRQSLGQGPEFLIYFQGTGAADDSGLPNDRFFAVRPEGSVSTLKIQRTERGDSAVYLCASSPPGGGEQFFGPGTRLTVL.